These 29 T cell receptor beta chains were all obtained from the same sample, sequenced in a study of blood T cells in healthy people across ages. A second PCR, run for about 7 to 11 cycles, used a sample-barcoded 5' primer plus a J-beta primer mix. TCRdb called the 5' RACE reads again in MiXCR, with one record for every CDR3 protein. The sample shows about 800,000 distinct CDR3 sequences, approximately 25% of them seen only once. These data also formed part of another study, on T cells of mothers and their children.

Sequenced input: blood. Receptor source: a boy younger than 18 in good health.

The CDR3 nucleotides read TGTGCCAGCAGCTTAGCCCCAGGGAGTTACGGGGAGCTGTTTTTT. It specifies CASSLAPGSYGELFF. The genes are TRBV7-2 and TRBJ2-2, with D tentatively TRBD1 or TRBD2 (5 bases each). V lost 0 bases to trimming and J lost 7 bases, with 12 bases between them. Germline-derived CDR1 and CDR2 are SGHTA and FQGNSA. This CDR3 is 15 amino acids long.

The genes are TRBV19 and TRBJ2-2; D may match TRBD1 or TRBD2 (5 bases each). Germline V gives CDR1 LNHDA, CDR2 SQIVND (reference sequence). The V and J ends lost 1 base and 12 bases respectively, with 9 bases between them. The CDR3 covers 12 residues. The CDR3 DNA is TGTGCCAGTAGTATAGGAGGGGTACAGCTGTTTTTT. It specifies CASSIGGVQLFF.

This clonotype has more than one count but fewer than ten. This chain links TRBV4-1 with TRBJ1-1; no clear D. Trimming removed 0 bases at V and 1 base at J, with 12 bases between. CDR1 and CDR2 from the germline V gene are MGHRA and YSYEKL. The CDR3 loop spans 16 amino acids. CDR3 sequence: CASSQDYVSTNTEAFF. The CDR3 DNA sequence: TGCGCCAGCAGCCAAGATTACGTCAGTACGAACACTGAAGCTTTCTTT.

This clonotype has only a few counts. The rearrangement links TRBV7-2 to TRBJ2-1; tentatively, D is TRBD1 (5 bases). The CDR3 has 15 amino acids. CDR1 is SGHTA, CDR2 FQGNSA, per germline. V lost 1 base and J 3 bases, leaving 10 bases between the germline ends. The CDR3: CASSLGPGIYNEQFF. In DNA, the CDR3 is TGTGCCAGCAGCTTAGGTCCAGGGATCTACAATGAGCAGTTCTTC.

The rearrangement uses TRBV4-3 and TRBJ1-3, with D tentatively TRBD1 (5 bases). V was cut by 4 bases and J by 0 bases, with 10 bases left in between. CDR1 and CDR2 (germline): LGHNA, YSLEER. The CDR3 has 15 residues. This CDR3 reads CASSRAQGSGNTIYF. CDR3 nucleotide sequence: TGCGCCAGCAGCCGAGCGCAGGGCTCTGGAAACACCATATATTTT.

This clonotype occurred once. The rearrangement uses TRBV15 and TRBJ1-1, with a tentative D call TRBD1 (5 bases). This CDR3 has 17 residues. Germline V gene lookup returns CDR1 LNHNV and CDR2 YYDKDF (reference sequence). Between the trimmed V and J ends, which lost 1 base and 1 base, there was a span of 16 bases. CDR3 loop: CATSRASGTAWNTEAFF. In nucleotides, the CDR3 is TGTGCCACCAGCAGAGCCTCCGGGACCGCGTGGAACACTGAAGCTTTCTTT.

This clonotype was counted only a few times. This rearrangement joins TRBV7-2 to TRBJ2-7; 11 bases are shared with TRBD2. Germline lookup yields CDR1 SGHTA and CDR2 FQGNSA. The CDR3 is made up of 15 amino acids. Germline trimming cut 2 bases from V and 5 bases from J; bases unmatched to any gene: 5. The DNA of the CDR3 is TGTGCCAGCAGCTTACTAGCGGGAGGCGTGGACGAGCAGTACTTC. Residues: CASSLLAGGVDEQYF.

This sequence joins TRBV5-1 and TRBJ2-5, with TRBD2 matching over 7 bases. Matching the DNA end better, TRBJ2-7 makes the J call doubtful. CDR3 length: 14 amino acids. Per the germline V gene, CDR1 is SGHRS and CDR2 is YFSETQ. The CDR3 region has the DNA TGCGCCAGCAGCTTGGTGGGACTACAATACGAGCAGTACTTC. Amino acids: CASSLVGLQYEQYF.

This clonotype has more than one count but fewer than ten. The gene calls are TRBV5-1 and TRBJ2-7; a possible D gene is TRBD2 (6 bases). The germline V gene has CDR1 SGHRS and CDR2 YFSETQ. V lost 0 bases and J 0 bases, leaving 16 bases between the germline ends. The CDR3 consists of 17 residues. CDR3 loop: CASSLAGGDPNSYEQYF. The CDR3 bases are TGCGCCAGCAGCTTGGCAGGCGGGGACCCAAACTCCTACGAGCAGTACTTC.

The chain links TRBV7-2 to TRBJ1-1; D is uncertain. The germline V gene encodes CDR1 SGHTA and CDR2 FQGNSA. Trimming left V 4 bases short and J 2 bases short, with 11 bases between. This CDR3 has 14 residues. CDR3 in amino acids: CASSSRILNTEAFF. The CDR3 region has the DNA TGTGCCAGCAGCTCAAGGATACTAAACACTGAAGCTTTCTTT. The variable domain in full, with the rest retrieved from reference TRBV7-2 and TRBJ1-1, is GAGVSQSPSNKVTEKGKDVELRCDPISGHTALYWYRQSLGQGLEFLIYFQGNSAPDKSGLPSDRFSAERTGGSVSTLTIQRTQQEDSAVYLCASSSRILNTEAFFGQGTRLTVV.

This chain uses TRBV19 with TRBJ1-6; D is ambiguous. CDR3 size: 13 residues. Germline V gene data show CDR1 as LNHDA and CDR2 as SQIVND (reference sequence). V dropped 6 bases and J dropped 10 bases, with 13 bases sitting between them. CDR3 loop: CASRGPDLSPLHF. The CDR3 coding sequence is TGTGCCAGTAGAGGGCCGGACCTCTCACCCCTCCACTTT.

This clonotype was observed a few times. The chain joins TRBV29-1 to TRBJ1-2; no clear D. This CDR3 spans 12 amino acids. CDR1 is SQVTM and CDR2 is ANQGSEA in the germline V gene. The V gene lost 1 base and the J gene lost 12 bases, with 15 bases spanning the gap. CDR3: CSVEGEPPGHTF. The CDR3 DNA is TGCAGCGTTGAAGGGGAGCCTCCAGGTCACACCTTC.

The chain couples TRBV12-3 or TRBV12-4 to TRBJ2-2; a possible D gene is TRBD1 (6 bases). This CDR3 is 14 amino acids long. Trimming took 10 bases from V and 5 from J, leaving 17 bases between them. The CDR3 sequence is CATDGAGETGELFF. Here the CDR3 DNA reads TGTGCCACAGATGGAGCAGGGGAGACCGGGGAGCTGTTTTTT.

CDR3 sequence (DNA): TGTGCCAGCAGTTACTCTCGGCCTTCCCAAGAGACCCAGTACTTC. As protein: CASSYSRPSQETQYF. The chain couples TRBV6-2 or TRBV6-3 to TRBJ2-5; no clear D gene. Trimming cost V 0 bases and J 1 base, with 9 bases left between them. The CDR3 sequence is 15 residues long. Germline V lookup: CDR1 MNHEY, CDR2 SVGEGT.

CDR3 amino acids: CSVSLASVNIQYF. The CDR3 nucleotides read TGCAGCGTCTCCTTGGCTAGCGTGAACATTCAGTACTTC. This chain connects TRBV29-1 to TRBJ2-4; the D gene is possibly TRBD2 (6 bases). CDR1 is SQVTM and CDR2 is ANQGSEA in the germline V gene. The CDR3 has 13 amino acids. V was clipped by 6 bases and J by 7 bases, with 16 bases between them.

Notes on this clonotype: One junction end does not reproduce the germline sequence, and a read error may be involved. The chain combines TRBV7-9 with TRBJ2-2, with D perhaps TRBD1 or TRBD2 (5 bases each). This CDR3 comprises 14 residues. Per the germline V gene, CDR1 is SEHNR and CDR2 is FQNEAQ (reference sequence). CDR3 sequence: CASSLPTNTGALFF. As DNA, the CDR3 is TGTGCCAGCAGCTTACCTACGAACACCGGGGCGCTGTTTTTT.

This clonotype came up a few times. This CDR3 is CASRFTGNAVEQYF. Here the CDR3 DNA reads TGTGCCAGCAGATTTACCGGGAATGCTGTGGAGCAGTACTTC. The rearrangement uses TRBV11-1 and TRBJ2-7, with a weak D call TRBD2 (5 bases). The CDR3 is made up of 14 amino acids. Germline assignment: CDR1 SGHAT and CDR2 FQDESV (reference sequence). V shed 6 bases and J shed 7 bases, with 19 bases lying between them. Drawing the rest from reference TRBV11-1 and TRBJ2-7, the complete variable domain is EAEVAQSPRYKITEKSQAVAFWCDPISGHATLYWYRQILGQGPELLVQFQDESVVDDSQLPKDRFSAERLKGVDSTLKIQPAELGDSAMYLCASRFTGNAVEQYFGPGTRLTVT.

This clonotype was seen a handful of times. The CDR3 DNA reads as TGCAGCGTTCAACAGGGGTATGGCTACACCTTC. Residues: CSVQQGYGYTF. The chain employs TRBV29-1 and TRBJ1-2; 7 positions agree with TRBD1. The CDR3 runs to 11 residues. The V gene end was trimmed by 5 bases and the J gene end by 5 bases; junction bases not matched to a gene: 2. CDR1 and CDR2 (germline): SQVTM, ANQGSEA.

The genes are TRBV6-6 and TRBJ1-1; 7 bases match TRBD1. In germline, CDR1 is MNHNY, CDR2 SVGAGI (reference sequence). This CDR3 is built from 16 residues. After removal of 6 bases from V and 2 bases from J, the junction contained 12 bases not matched to a gene. The DNA of the CDR3 is TGTGCCAGCAGCGCCGGGACAGCATACCTAAACACTGAAGCTTTCTTT. Amino acids: CASSAGTAYLNTEAFF.

This clonotype has just a few counts. CDR3 region: CASSESSGRAYSYNEQFF. The CDR3 nucleotides read TGTGCCAGCAGTGAGTCTAGCGGGAGGGCCTACTCTTACAATGAGCAGTTCTTC. The chain employs TRBV6-1 and TRBJ2-1; 12 bases are a match to TRBD2. V trimming: 3 bases; J trimming: 4 bases; junction bases outside the gene matches: 10. This CDR3 contains 18 residues. The V gene's germline CDR1 is MNHNS and CDR2 SASEGT.

The chain uses TRBV6-1 and TRBJ2-3; 9 bases are a match to TRBD1. The trim removed 9 bases at V and 2 bases at J, leaving 6 bases unmatched. The length of the CDR3 is 14 residues. CDR1 and CDR2 (germline): MNHNS, SASEGT. The CDR3 DNA is TGTGCCAGTAGTCGGGACAGGGACACAGATACGCAGTATTTT. Amino acids: CASSRDRDTDTQYF.

This clonotype has a handful of counts. The V and J genes are TRBV4-3 and TRBJ2-3, with D perhaps being TRBD1 or TRBD2 (5 bases each). In germline, CDR1 is LGHNA, CDR2 YSLEER. The ends were cut back, 1 base at V and 2 bases at J, with 19 bases in the middle. This CDR3 is built from 18 residues. CDR3 protein: CASSQVGTAGRFTDTQYF. CDR3 bases: TGCGCCAGCAGCCAAGTCGGTACGGCAGGGAGATTCACAGATACGCAGTATTTT.

This clonotype came up a few times. This chain joins TRBV28 and TRBJ2-5, with D possibly TRBD1 on 6 matching bases. The CDR3 contains 11 residues. V lost 9 bases and J lost 5, with 10 bases in between. CDR1 is MDHEN, CDR2 SYDVKM, per germline. CDR3 nucleotide sequence: TGTGCCAGTCAGGGGATGGAGACCCAGTACTTC. Translation gives CASQGMETQYF. Full variable domain (remainder filled in from reference TRBV28 and TRBJ2-5): DVKVTQSSRYLVKRTGEKVFLECVQDMDHENMFWYRQDPGLGLRLIYFSYDVKMKEKGDIPEGYSVSREKKERFSLILESASTNQTSMYLCASQGMETQYFGPGTRLLVL.

V is TRBV19 and J is TRBJ2-6; D remains unclear. CDR3 length: 16 amino acids. V was cut by 2 bases and J by 4 bases, with 12 bases left in between. Germline V lookup: CDR1 LNHDA, CDR2 SQIVND (reference sequence). CDR3 bases: TGTGCCAGTAGTATAATCCCCCAGACGGGGGCCAACGTCCTGACTTTC. As protein: CASSIIPQTGANVLTF.

This clonotype has a single count. The V gene is TRBV28, the J gene TRBJ2-3; TRBD1 aligns across 7 bases. Losses at the gene ends were 3 bases for V and 0 bases for J; bases not matched to a gene: 9. Looked up from germline, CDR1 is MDHEN and CDR2 is SYDVKM. The CDR3 contains 17 residues. The CDR3 sequence: CASSFPGRGISTDTQYF. The CDR3 nucleotides read TGTGCCAGCAGTTTCCCCGGCAGGGGGATCAGCACAGATACGCAGTATTTT.

This clonotype was seen a handful of times. The chain uses TRBV9 and TRBJ2-1; a weak D match, TRBD2 (5 bases). This CDR3 has 15 residues. CDR1 SGDLS and CDR2 YYNGEE come from the germline V gene. The V and J ends lost 2 bases and 6 bases respectively, with 15 bases between them. In nucleotides, the CDR3 is TGTGCCAGCAGCGTTATTGGTACGAGGGTCAATGAGCAGTTCTTC. Its translation is CASSVIGTRVNEQFF.

V is TRBV29-1 and J is TRBJ1-1; D gene uncertain. Per germline, CDR1 SQVTM and CDR2 ANQGSEA. The V end lost 4 bases, the J end lost 1 base, and 7 bases lay between the germline ends. This CDR3 comprises 12 residues. CDR3 loop: CSVVTGNTEAFF. CDR3 sequence (DNA): TGCAGCGTTGTTACGGGGAACACTGAAGCTTTCTTT.

The V gene is TRBV7-6, the J gene TRBJ2-1; 8 positions agree with TRBD2. Near its end, the DNA agrees better with TRBJ2-5, so the J call may be wrong. The germline CDR1 and CDR2 sequences are SGHVS and FNYEAQ. The CDR3 has 15 amino acids. The DNA of the CDR3 is TGTGCCAGCAGCTTGGATAGCGGGACCGGGGAGACCCAGTACTTC. Protein sequence: CASSLDSGTGETQYF.

This clonotype was observed a handful of times. The J gene is TRBJ1-5, the V gene TRBV2, with 7 positions matching TRBD1. Looked up from germline, CDR1 is SNHLY and CDR2 is FYNNEI. The CDR3 has 13 amino acids. V shed 6 bases, J shed 4 bases, and the junction held 3 bases outside the gene matches. The CDR3 region has the DNA TGTGCCAGCAGCGCGGGACAGAATCAGCCCCAGCATTTT. Amino acids: CASSAGQNQPQHF.